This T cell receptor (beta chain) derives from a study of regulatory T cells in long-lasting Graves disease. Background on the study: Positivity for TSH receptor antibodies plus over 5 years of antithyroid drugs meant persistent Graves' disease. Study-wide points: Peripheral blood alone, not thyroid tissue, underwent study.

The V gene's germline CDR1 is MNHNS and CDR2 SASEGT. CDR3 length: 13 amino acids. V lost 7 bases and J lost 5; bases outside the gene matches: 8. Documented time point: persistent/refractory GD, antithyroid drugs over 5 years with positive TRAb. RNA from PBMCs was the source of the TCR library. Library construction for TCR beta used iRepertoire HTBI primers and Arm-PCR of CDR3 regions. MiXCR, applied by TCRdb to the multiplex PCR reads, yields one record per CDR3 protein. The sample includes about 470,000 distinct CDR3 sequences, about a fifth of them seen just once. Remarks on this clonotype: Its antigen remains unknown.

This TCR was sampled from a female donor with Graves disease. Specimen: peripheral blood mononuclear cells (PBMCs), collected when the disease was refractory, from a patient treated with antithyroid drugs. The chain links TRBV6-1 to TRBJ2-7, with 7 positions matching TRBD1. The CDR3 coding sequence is TGTGCCAGCACTACCCAGACAGGGAACGAGCAGTACTTC. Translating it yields CASTTQTGNEQYF.